The rows below give T cell receptor beta chains drawn from one sample of a study of shared clonotypes between healthy human individuals. This table comes from immunoSEQ multiplex PCR, and its TCRdb copy is limited to in-frame clones, with some not included. The data hold about 490,000 clones, with around three quarters observed a single time. Sequencing input: PBMCs. The receptors here all came from a woman in her forties in good health. Some clones in this sample may be carry-over from other donors' samples. Both conserved end residues are part of each CDR3. Each record gives: V gene, J gene, clone size, D gene, CDR3 DNA, CDR3 protein. D genes are given only for firm matches. Clone size is stated in some rows and not others, as once, few, many or a class when expanded.

>TRBV7-9|TRBJ2-2|few|-
TGTGCCAGCAGCTCGCTTATATGGGGCCGGGGAGAGAACACCGGGGAGCTGTTTTTT
CASSSLIWGRGENTGELFF
>TRBV18|TRBJ2-2|-|-
TGTGCCAGCTCACCACAGATATTGACATACAACACCGGGGAGCTGTTTTTT
CASSPQILTYNTGELFF
>TRBV6-1|TRBJ2-1|-|TRBD2
TGTGCCAGCAGTGTGACTAGCGGGAGGGGTAATGAGCAGTTCTTC
CASSVTSGRGNEQFF
>TRBV2|TRBJ2-3|-|-
TGTGCCAGCAGTGATGAGGGGTGGGGGAGCACAGATACGCAGTATTTT
CASSDEGWGSTDTQYF
>TRBV5-4|TRBJ2-5|-|-
TGTGCCAGCAGCTTGGGTAGCGGCCAAGAGACCCAGTACTTC
CASSLGSGQETQYF
>TRBV11-2|TRBJ1-1|once|-
TGTGCCAGCAAATGGGGGAACACTGAAGCTTTCTTT
CASKWGNTEAFF
>TRBV6-1|TRBJ1-5|-|TRBD1
TGTGCCAGCAGCCGCCAGGGGGCGAGCAATCAGCCCCAGCATTTT
CASSRQGASNQPQHF
>TRBV19|TRBJ1-2|-|-
TGTGCCAGTAGTATAACCACCATAAACTATGGCTACACCTTC
CASSITTINYGYTF
>TRBV4-1|TRBJ1-2|-|-
TGCGCCAGCAGCCAAGATCGGGGGCACTATGGCTACACCTTC
CASSQDRGHYGYTF
>TRBV5-1|TRBJ2-5|-|-
TGCGCCAGCAGCCTAATAGGGACACTCGCGGGAGAGACCCAGTACTTC
CASSLIGTLAGETQYF
>TRBV7-8|TRBJ2-3|-|-
TGTGCCAGCAGCTATATCCTAGATACGCAGTATTTT
CASSYILDTQYF
>TRBV5-1|TRBJ2-1|-|TRBD2
TGCGCCAGCAGCTTACTAGCGGGACACGAGCAGTTCTTC
CASSLLAGHEQFF
>TRBV29-1|TRBJ2-3|-|-
TGCAGCGTTGACTGGGGAAATACGCAGTATTTT
CSVDWGNTQYF
>TRBV4-1|TRBJ2-7|-|-
TGCGCCAGCAGCCAAGATTCGGGGGCCTACGAGCAGTACTTC
CASSQDSGAYEQYF
>TRBV11-3|TRBJ2-3|-|TRBD2
TGTGCCAGCAGCCAACTAGCGGGGGGCACAGATACGCAGTATTTT
CASSQLAGGTDTQYF
>TRBV4-2|TRBJ2-5|-|TRBD2
TGTGCCAGCAGCCAAGAGGGACCAGCGGGAGGAGTTGGGGAGACCCAGTACTTC
CASSQEGPAGGVGETQYF
>TRBV7-2|TRBJ1-1|-|TRBD1
TGTGCCAGCAGCTTAGCGGGACAGCAGAACACTGAAGCTTTCTTT
CASSLAGQQNTEAFF
>TRBV7-9|TRBJ2-5|once|-
TGTGCCAGCAGCTCGCGTTGGGAGACTAGGGCCCAAGAAGAGACCCAGTACTTC
CASSSRWETRAQEETQYF
>TRBV19|TRBJ2-7|few|TRBD1
TGTGCCAGTAGTGCCCTCGGGGGGACAGGGACCTACGAGCAGTACTTC
CASSALGGTGTYEQYF
>TRBV6-1|TRBJ2-7|-|TRBD2
TGTGCCAGCAGCGGGGGGAACTCCTACGAGCAGTACTTC
CASSGGNSYEQYF
>TRBV5-1|TRBJ2-7|once|-
TGCGCCAGCAGCTTGGATTCGGCCTACGAGCAGTACTTC
CASSLDSAYEQYF
>TRBV6-1|TRBJ2-1|-|-
TGTGCCAGCAGTGAAGGCGGGGCTGAGCAGTTCTTC
CASSEGGAEQFF
>TRBV28|TRBJ1-1|-|-
TGTGCCAGCAGTCCACTAAAAGGGGTTAGAACTGAAGCTTTCTTT
CASSPLKGVRTEAFF
>TRBV5-1|TRBJ2-1|-|-
TGCGCCAGCAGCCTAGGACAGATGAGGAATGAGCAGTTCTTC
CASSLGQMRNEQFF
>TRBV7-2|TRBJ2-2|-|TRBD1
TGTGCCAGCAGCCGGGACAGGGGACTGGCCGGGGAGCTGTTTTTT
CASSRDRGLAGELFF
>TRBV7-9|TRBJ1-2|-|-
TGTGCCAGCAGCTTAGTGGGGTATGGCTACACCTTC
CASSLVGYGYTF
>TRBV7-3|TRBJ2-3|once|-
TGTGCCAGCAGCTTGACCCCTTCTAGCACAGATACGCAGTATTTT
CASSLTPSSTDTQYF
>TRBV2|TRBJ1-5|-|-
TGTGCCAGCAGGGCCGATACTAATCAGCCCCAGCATTTT
CASRADTNQPQHF
>TRBV2|TRBJ2-7|-|TRBD1
TGTGCCAGCAGTGACCCAGGGGGCGTATCCTACGAGCAGTACTTC
CASSDPGGVSYEQYF
>TRBV28|TRBJ2-5|-|TRBD2
TGTGCCAGCCAATTGGCGGGAGGCCCCCAAGAGACCCAGTACTTC
CASQLAGGPQETQYF
>TRBV5-4|TRBJ1-5|-|-
TGTGCCAGCAGCTTGGGGCAGAATCAGCCCCAGCATTTT
CASSLGQNQPQHF
>TRBV9|TRBJ2-3|-|TRBD2
TGTGCCAGCAGCGTATGGGCGGGAGTAACAGATACGCAGTATTTT
CASSVWAGVTDTQYF
>TRBV7-9|TRBJ1-1|-|-
TGTGCCAGCAGCTCGATTTTGCATAGGAACACTGAAGCTTTCTTT
CASSSILHRNTEAFF
>TRBV2|TRBJ1-5|-|-
TGTGCCAGCAGTGCGGAGTCTGGGACCAATCAGCCCCAGCATTTT
CASSAESGTNQPQHF
>TRBV27|TRBJ1-5|-|-
TGTGCCAGCAGTTTATCGGGGGCAGGGGGCAATCAGCCCCAGCATTTT
CASSLSGAGGNQPQHF
>TRBV29-1|TRBJ2-2|-|-
TGCAGCGTTCACCAGGCCGGGGAGCTGTTTTTT
CSVHQAGELFF
>TRBV6-6|TRBJ1-5|-|TRBD1
TGTGCCAGTTTACAGGACAGGAGCAATCAGCCCCAGCATTTT
CASLQDRSNQPQHF
>TRBV7-7|TRBJ2-1|-|TRBD2
TGTGCTAGCAGCTTAGGTGGGACTACTGGTGAGCAGTTCTTC
CASSLGGTTGEQFF
>TRBV7-9|TRBJ2-1|many|TRBD2
TGTGCCAGCAGCCTCCCCCTAGCGGGAGCCTACAATGAGCAGTTCTTC
CASSLPLAGAYNEQFF
>TRBV4-1|TRBJ2-3|-|TRBD2
TGCGCCAGCAGCCGAGAGACTAGCGGGGGCACAGATACGCAGTATTTT
CASSRETSGGTDTQYF
>TRBV28|TRBJ1-1|-|-
TGTGCCAGCAGCCTCACGGTGGGACCTGAAGCTTTCTTT
CASSLTVGPEAFF
>TRBV7-2|TRBJ1-5|-|TRBD1
TGTGCCAGCAGCTTATGGGGACAGGCCGGCAATCAGCCCCAGCATTTT
CASSLWGQAGNQPQHF
>TRBV28|TRBJ2-7|-|TRBD1
TGTGCCAGCCGAAACAGGGGCTCCTCCTACGAGCAGTACTTC
CASRNRGSSYEQYF
>TRBV6-5|TRBJ2-6|-|-
TGTGCCAGCAGTGGGGGGATCCCTGGGGCCAACGTCCTGACTTTC
CASSGGIPGANVLTF
>TRBV9|TRBJ1-1|-|-
TGTGCCAGCAGCTCCGGGACCTGGGCCACTGAAGCTTTCTTT
CASSSGTWATEAFF
>TRBV9|TRBJ2-7|-|TRBD1
TGTGCCAGCAGCGTAAACCGGGACAGCACAAACTACGAGCAGTACTTC
CASSVNRDSTNYEQYF
>TRBV7-3|TRBJ2-1|many|TRBD2
TGTGCCAGCAGCTTAAGTGGGAGGGCCATGGTCTTC
CASSLSGRAMVF
>TRBV7-9|TRBJ2-5|-|-
TGTGCCAGCAGCCACGAGACCGGGACCTGGTACTTC
CASSHETGTWYF
>TRBV30|TRBJ2-2|few|-
TGTGCCTGGAGTGGGGGACTTCTTTCGAACACCGGGGAGCTGTTTTTT
CAWSGGLLSNTGELFF
>TRBV7-9|TRBJ1-5|-|-
TGTGCCAGCAGCACGGGGGTGTGGCAGCCCCAGCATTTT
CASSTGVWQPQHF
>TRBV18|TRBJ1-3|once|TRBD1
TGTGCCAGCTCGAGTCGAGGACAGGCCGTCTCTGGAAACACCATATATTTT
CASSSRGQAVSGNTIYF
>TRBV28|TRBJ1-2|-|-
TGTGCCAGCAGTTTACTACAGGGAACCTATGGCTACACCTTC
CASSLLQGTYGYTF
>TRBV2|TRBJ1-2|few|-
TGTGCCAGCAAGATAGGGGCAGGGTCGAACTATGGCTACACCTTC
CASKIGAGSNYGYTF